Listed below are T cell receptor beta chains from one sample, sequenced in a study of T cell responses to AZD1222 COVID-19 vaccine. Here immunoSEQ multiplex PCR was the method, and the copy in TCRdb shows in-frame clones only, minus some. Seen here are about 99,000 clones, about 85% observed once, and the top ten hold about 2.9%. Sample: peripheral blood, taken on day 0 of AZD1222 vaccination. These TCRs come from an adult in good health. The conserved cysteine and the conserved F or W are not part of the CDR3 here.

j_gene,v_gene,CDR3aa
TRBJ2-6,TRBV5-1,ASSLIATAGANVLT
TRBJ1-2,TRBV12-3/TRBV12-4,ASSSATGYT
TRBJ1-6,TRBV27,ASRWKDRVYNSPLH
TRBJ1-2,TRBV27,ASSTQGANYGYT
TRBJ1-6,TRBV11-2,ASSLEFYNSPLH
TRBJ1-1,TRBV5-6,ASSTGGGTEAF
TRBJ1-2,TRBV4-1,ASSQEEWGEYGYT
TRBJ1-4,TRBV19,ASNGRWDEKLF
TRBJ1-5,TRBV10-2,ASRSGGSNQPQH
TRBJ2-5,TRBV5-4,ASSLGAGETQY
TRBJ1-1,TRBV5-5,ASSRSTGRTEAF
TRBJ1-1,TRBV12-3/TRBV12-4,ASSYRPNTEAF
TRBJ2-3,TRBV7-9,ASSSRGTGSTDTQY
TRBJ1-2,TRBV6-5,ASRSTPGQGSSYT
TRBJ1-2,TRBV4-3,ASSQGLSGNYGYT
TRBJ2-3,TRBV6-1,ASSERGGTGVSDTQY
TRBJ1-1,TRBV2,ARADRVGEAF
TRBJ2-3,TRBV29-1,SSSGSTDTQY
TRBJ1-5,TRBV2,ASSEALVAQPQH
TRBJ1-1,TRBV7-9,ASSLTGIGLRAF
TRBJ2-2,TRBV5-6,ASNDTGFSGELF
TRBJ1-1,TRBV7-6,ASSPPGPPNTEAF
TRBJ2-2,TRBV5-1,ASSFGLNTGELF
TRBJ2-1,TRBV6-2/TRBV6-3,ASSPPAGGLGYNEQF
TRBJ1-3,TRBV12-3/TRBV12-4,ASSSGPGYTIY
TRBJ2-5,TRBV7-3,ASSLEGGQETQY
TRBJ2-3,TRBV10-3,AISLADSTDTQY
TRBJ2-3,TRBV4-2,ASSQGRNLPDTQY
TRBJ1-4,TRBV5-3,AGGVRAPHEKLF
TRBJ2-2,TRBV7-6,ASSLGLGGYTGELF
TRBJ2-1,TRBV5-5,ASSLGASGRGFGQF
TRBJ1-2,TRBV7-2,ASSPRSGALDGYT
TRBJ2-1,TRBV27,ASSYQHSYNEQF
TRBJ1-2,TRBV7-9,ASSLSGPPANYGYT
TRBJ1-2,TRBV27,ASSPDSLIDYGYT
TRBJ1-2,TRBV6-2/TRBV6-3,ASSYSGVDGYT
TRBJ2-2,TRBV7-3,ASSPQGQINTGELF
TRBJ2-2,TRBV7-9,ASRFNEGQGGTGELF
TRBJ1-4,TRBV5-1,ASSSTGLHEKLF
TRBJ2-5,TRBV5-1,ASSALAEETQY
TRBJ2-4,TRBV6-4,ASSACVPLTPKLAKNIQY
TRBJ1-2,TRBV2,ASSEAAGGRGYT
TRBJ1-2,TRBV7-9,ASSLEAGVKGYT